A selection of T cell receptor beta chains follows, all from one sample in a study of cytomegalovirus exposure and HLA in healthy donors. Sequenced by immunoSEQ multiplex PCR; TCRdb stores in-frame clones only, minus some. Altogether 150,000 or so clones are present, around 83% being singletons, with the ten largest covering roughly 4%. Sequencing was carried out using PBMCs. The receptors come from a man aged 45-65 years in good health and CMV-seropositive. Each CDR3 is given without its conserved first and last residue. The order of the fields is clone size, D gene, V gene, J gene, CDR3 protein. The D gene is left open where the match is weak. The listing skips clone size in some rows; elsewhere it reads once, few, many or a size class.

clone size: NA
D gene: NA
V gene: TRBV5-6
J gene: TRBJ2-2
CDR3 protein: ASSLSAHGVTGELF

clone size: NA
D gene: TRBD1
V gene: TRBV29-1
J gene: TRBJ2-5
CDR3 protein: SVAGTDKETQY

clone size: NA
D gene: NA
V gene: TRBV18
J gene: TRBJ1-5
CDR3 protein: ASSLDRLSNQPQH

clone size: few
D gene: NA
V gene: TRBV11-2
J gene: TRBJ2-7
CDR3 protein: ASSLAGSSYEQY

clone size: NA
D gene: TRBD1
V gene: TRBV28
J gene: TRBJ1-2
CDR3 protein: ASSLPRGLGYT

clone size: NA
D gene: TRBD2
V gene: TRBV28
J gene: TRBJ2-7
CDR3 protein: ASRVVALAGGSEQY

clone size: once
D gene: NA
V gene: TRBV5-1
J gene: TRBJ2-1
CDR3 protein: ASSSGPEQF

clone size: NA
D gene: TRBD1
V gene: TRBV18
J gene: TRBJ2-2
CDR3 protein: ASSFMTGATGELF

clone size: NA
D gene: NA
V gene: TRBV10-3
J gene: TRBJ2-1
CDR3 protein: AISESTSNEQF

clone size: NA
D gene: NA
V gene: TRBV9
J gene: TRBJ2-3
CDR3 protein: ASSDSERASTDTQY

clone size: NA
D gene: TRBD1
V gene: TRBV4-2
J gene: TRBJ1-2
CDR3 protein: ASSPQGAGGYGYT

clone size: NA
D gene: TRBD1
V gene: TRBV15
J gene: TRBJ2-2
CDR3 protein: ATSRETGGYMSGELF

clone size: NA
D gene: NA
V gene: TRBV5-5
J gene: TRBJ2-1
CDR3 protein: ASSGHLAVSYNEQF

clone size: once
D gene: NA
V gene: TRBV10-2
J gene: TRBJ1-2
CDR3 protein: ASKPGGYGYT

clone size: NA
D gene: TRBD1
V gene: TRBV27
J gene: TRBJ1-1
CDR3 protein: ASRQGAQNTEAF

clone size: NA
D gene: TRBD1
V gene: TRBV9
J gene: TRBJ2-7
CDR3 protein: ASSAKPGQGVMYEQY

clone size: few
D gene: NA
V gene: TRBV5-1
J gene: TRBJ2-3
CDR3 protein: ASSLGLAEGTDTQY

clone size: few
D gene: TRBD2
V gene: TRBV19
J gene: TRBJ2-6
CDR3 protein: ASTPRRGSSGANVLT

clone size: NA
D gene: TRBD2
V gene: TRBV11-2
J gene: TRBJ2-6
CDR3 protein: ASDRAGGPGIAGANVLT

clone size: NA
D gene: TRBD2
V gene: TRBV25-1
J gene: TRBJ2-1
CDR3 protein: ASRPGLAGEQF

clone size: NA
D gene: TRBD2
V gene: TRBV27
J gene: TRBJ2-3
CDR3 protein: ASGGASGGVSTQY

clone size: NA
D gene: TRBD2
V gene: TRBV30
J gene: TRBJ2-1
CDR3 protein: AFMPGVAPGLAGEQF

clone size: NA
D gene: TRBD2
V gene: TRBV4-3
J gene: TRBJ2-7
CDR3 protein: ASSQGLSGGALALVYEQY

clone size: NA
D gene: NA
V gene: TRBV7-2
J gene: TRBJ2-7
CDR3 protein: ASSPDRSYEQY

clone size: NA
D gene: TRBD1
V gene: TRBV5-5
J gene: TRBJ2-1
CDR3 protein: ASSPGQGLEEQF

clone size: NA
D gene: TRBD2
V gene: TRBV4-1
J gene: TRBJ2-1
CDR3 protein: ASSQEGTSGNEQF

clone size: few
D gene: NA
V gene: TRBV30
J gene: TRBJ2-4
CDR3 protein: AWSPMPTVAKNIQY

clone size: NA
D gene: TRBD2
V gene: TRBV9
J gene: TRBJ2-1
CDR3 protein: ASSVDLSGSWYNEQF

clone size: NA
D gene: NA
V gene: TRBV7-2
J gene: TRBJ1-6
CDR3 protein: ASSLRESNSPLH

clone size: NA
D gene: TRBD1
V gene: TRBV28
J gene: TRBJ1-1
CDR3 protein: ASRSGQGMVAF

clone size: NA
D gene: NA
V gene: TRBV2
J gene: TRBJ2-1
CDR3 protein: ASSTDKISYNEQF

clone size: NA
D gene: TRBD1
V gene: TRBV28
J gene: TRBJ2-5
CDR3 protein: ASSLVGGAWETQY

clone size: NA
D gene: TRBD2
V gene: TRBV9
J gene: TRBJ2-3
CDR3 protein: ASSETSSGRYSDTQY

clone size: few
D gene: NA
V gene: TRBV7-9
J gene: TRBJ1-4
CDR3 protein: ASSLAGGDEKLF

clone size: NA
D gene: NA
V gene: TRBV7-6
J gene: TRBJ2-5
CDR3 protein: ASSLNSGPGTQY

clone size: NA
D gene: TRBD2
V gene: TRBV7-8
J gene: TRBJ2-7
CDR3 protein: ASSGKQPQLWREFSYEQY

clone size: NA
D gene: NA
V gene: TRBV6-1
J gene: TRBJ1-2
CDR3 protein: ASKSPGGGRT

clone size: NA
D gene: TRBD1
V gene: TRBV28
J gene: TRBJ2-5
CDR3 protein: ASSLGQGGGQETQY

clone size: once
D gene: NA
V gene: TRBV5-8
J gene: TRBJ2-2
CDR3 protein: ASSLDGFTGELF

clone size: NA
D gene: TRBD1
V gene: TRBV19
J gene: TRBJ2-5
CDR3 protein: ASTGGRETQY

clone size: once
D gene: TRBD2
V gene: TRBV19
J gene: TRBJ2-1
CDR3 protein: ASSPSGSSYNEQF

clone size: NA
D gene: NA
V gene: TRBV7-9
J gene: TRBJ2-7
CDR3 protein: SSSPQGREQY

clone size: NA
D gene: NA
V gene: TRBV25-1
J gene: TRBJ2-1
CDR3 protein: ASSERRGSVDEQF

clone size: NA
D gene: NA
V gene: TRBV19
J gene: TRBJ2-7
CDR3 protein: ASSIEGAVDEQY

clone size: once
D gene: NA
V gene: TRBV5-1
J gene: TRBJ2-3
CDR3 protein: ASSLGADTDTQY

clone size: NA
D gene: NA
V gene: TRBV9
J gene: TRBJ2-7
CDR3 protein: ASSVGGSGYEQY

clone size: NA
D gene: TRBD1
V gene: TRBV28
J gene: TRBJ2-7
CDR3 protein: ASRETGGDYEQY

clone size: NA
D gene: NA
V gene: TRBV19
J gene: TRBJ2-3
CDR3 protein: ASSMGASTDTQY

clone size: few
D gene: TRBD2
V gene: TRBV15
J gene: TRBJ2-5
CDR3 protein: ATSSIGTSGAEETQY

clone size: NA
D gene: NA
V gene: TRBV6-6
J gene: TRBJ1-2
CDR3 protein: ASSYSNDFGYT

clone size: NA
D gene: NA
V gene: TRBV28
J gene: TRBJ1-6
CDR3 protein: ASSPRFRGRSSPLH

clone size: NA
D gene: TRBD1
V gene: TRBV6-1
J gene: TRBJ2-5
CDR3 protein: ASRNRGLETQY

clone size: NA
D gene: TRBD2
V gene: TRBV27
J gene: TRBJ2-1
CDR3 protein: ASSLIAGARYNEQF

clone size: NA
D gene: NA
V gene: TRBV29-1
J gene: TRBJ2-1
CDR3 protein: SVEDGNHNEQF

clone size: once
D gene: NA
V gene: TRBV6-5
J gene: TRBJ2-6
CDR3 protein: ASKLAFAEANVLT

clone size: NA
D gene: TRBD2
V gene: TRBV27
J gene: TRBJ2-3
CDR3 protein: ASSFLYGRTDTQY